This TCR beta chain was captured in a study of lymphopenia after photon versus proton radiotherapy. CDR3 length: 13 amino acids. The V gene's germline CDR1 is MDHEN and CDR2 SYDVKM. With 3 bases removed from V and 2 bases from J, the gap between germline ends came to 5 bases. General study points: Post-nadir TCR diversity decline inversely tracked overall survival among those who died. Oligoclonal CD8+ Temra expansion after nadir drove photon patients' diversity drop. Authors raise, but do not show, better survival with proton therapy. Photon-treated patients lost naive T cells and TCR diversity; proton-treated stayed stable.

For this clone: Its antigen is still unknown.

Produced via immunoSEQ multiplex PCR; TCRdb's table is partial and in-frame only. The sample includes around 160,000 clones, roughly nine tenths seen only once; the top ten take around 4.6%. This sequence was found in a man aged 50 to 59 with gastric cancer. Sample: peripheral blood, taken from a patient treated with photon-based radiotherapy. The V and J genes are TRBV28 and TRBJ1-5, with D unclear. This CDR3 is CASSLLGNQPQHF. DNA for the CDR3: TGTGCCAGCAGTTTGTTGGGCAATCAGCCCCAGCATTTT.